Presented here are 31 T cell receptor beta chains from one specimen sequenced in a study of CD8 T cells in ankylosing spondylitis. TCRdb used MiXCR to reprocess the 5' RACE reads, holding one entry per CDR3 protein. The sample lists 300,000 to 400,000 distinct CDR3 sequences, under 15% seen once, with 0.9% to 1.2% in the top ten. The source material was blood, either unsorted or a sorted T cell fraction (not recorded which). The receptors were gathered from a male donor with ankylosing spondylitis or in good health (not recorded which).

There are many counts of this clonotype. CDR3 sequence: CASSYGTAETQYF. The CDR3 coding sequence is TGTGCCAGCAGTTACGGGACAGCCGAAACGCAGTATTTT. The V call is TRBV9, the J call TRBJ2-3; TRBD1 matches at 7 bases. The V gene's germline CDR1 is SGDLS and CDR2 YYNGEE. The CDR3 covers 13 residues. V dropped 5 bases and J dropped 9; count of bases not matched to a gene: 9.

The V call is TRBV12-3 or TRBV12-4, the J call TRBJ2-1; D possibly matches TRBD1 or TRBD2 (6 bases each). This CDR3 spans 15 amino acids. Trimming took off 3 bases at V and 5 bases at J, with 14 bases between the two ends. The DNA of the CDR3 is TGTGCCAGCAGTTTCGAGCGGAGGGGGGACAATGAGCAGTTCTTC. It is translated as CASSFERRGDNEQFF.

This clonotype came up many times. The DNA of the CDR3 is TGCGCCAGCAGCTTGGCCAAGGGGATAGATACGCAGTATTTT. Translated, it gives CASSLAKGIDTQYF. This chain uses TRBV5-1 with TRBJ2-3; TRBD1 is a possible D gene (5 bases). Germline V gene lookup returns CDR1 SGHRS and CDR2 YFSETQ. The ends were cut back, 0 bases at V and 5 bases at J, with 10 bases in the middle. The CDR3 loop spans 14 amino acids.

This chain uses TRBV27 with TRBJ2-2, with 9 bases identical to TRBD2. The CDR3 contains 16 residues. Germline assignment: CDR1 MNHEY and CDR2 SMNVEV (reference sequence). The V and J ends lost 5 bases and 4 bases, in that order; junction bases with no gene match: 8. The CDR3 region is CASSRYGTSITGELFF. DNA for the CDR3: TGTGCCAGCAGTCGGTACGGGACTAGCATCACCGGGGAGCTGTTTTTT.

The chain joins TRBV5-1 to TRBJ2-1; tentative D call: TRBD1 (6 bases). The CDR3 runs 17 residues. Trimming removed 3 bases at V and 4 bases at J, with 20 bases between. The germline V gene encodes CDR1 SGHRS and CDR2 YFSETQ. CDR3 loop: CASSSLQGMASYNEQFF. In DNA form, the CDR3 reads TGCGCCAGCAGCTCCCTACAGGGAATGGCTAGTTACAATGAGCAGTTCTTC.

CDR3 bases: TGTGCCATCAGTGAGGGATCGGGGGTAAACACCGGGGAGCTGTTTTTT. Amino acids: CAISEGSGVNTGELFF. The chain employs TRBV10-3 and TRBJ2-2, with D perhaps TRBD2 (6 bases). With 2 bases removed from V and 2 bases from J, the gap between germline ends came to 12 bases. The CDR3 has 16 residues. Germline lookup yields CDR1 ENHRY and CDR2 SYGVKD.

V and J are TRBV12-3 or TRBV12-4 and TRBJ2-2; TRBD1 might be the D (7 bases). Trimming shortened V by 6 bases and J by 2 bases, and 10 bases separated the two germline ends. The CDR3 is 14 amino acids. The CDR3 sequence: CASRRDSNTGELFF. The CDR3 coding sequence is TGTGCCAGCAGGCGGGACAGCAACACCGGGGAGCTGTTTTTT.

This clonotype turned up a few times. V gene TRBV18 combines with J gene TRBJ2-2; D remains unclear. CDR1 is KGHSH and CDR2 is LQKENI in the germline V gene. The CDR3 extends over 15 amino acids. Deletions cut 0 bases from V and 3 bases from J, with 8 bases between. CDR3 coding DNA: TGTGCCAGCTCACCACCCAACCTGGACACCGGGGAGCTGTTTTTT. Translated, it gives CASSPPNLDTGELFF.

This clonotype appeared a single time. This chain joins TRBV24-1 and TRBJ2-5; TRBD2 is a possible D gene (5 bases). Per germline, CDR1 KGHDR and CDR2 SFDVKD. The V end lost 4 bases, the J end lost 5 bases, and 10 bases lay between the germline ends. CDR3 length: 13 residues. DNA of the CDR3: TGTGCCACCAGTGACCCGAGAGGGGAGACCCAGTACTTC. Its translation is CATSDPRGETQYF.

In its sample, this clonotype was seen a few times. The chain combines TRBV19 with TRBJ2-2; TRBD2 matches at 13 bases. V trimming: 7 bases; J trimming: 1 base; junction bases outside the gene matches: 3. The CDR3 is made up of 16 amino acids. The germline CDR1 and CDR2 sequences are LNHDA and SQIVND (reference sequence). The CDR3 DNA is TGTGCCAGTATGGGACTAGCGGGATTGAACACCGGGGAGCTGTTTTTT. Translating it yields CASMGLAGLNTGELFF.

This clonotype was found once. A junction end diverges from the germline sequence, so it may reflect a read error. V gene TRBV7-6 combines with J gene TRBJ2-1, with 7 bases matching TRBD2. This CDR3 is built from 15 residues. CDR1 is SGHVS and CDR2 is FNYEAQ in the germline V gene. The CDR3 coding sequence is TGTGCCAGCAGCACCTCGCGGGGGTCCTCCAATGAGCAGTTCTTC. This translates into CASSTSRGSSNEQFF.

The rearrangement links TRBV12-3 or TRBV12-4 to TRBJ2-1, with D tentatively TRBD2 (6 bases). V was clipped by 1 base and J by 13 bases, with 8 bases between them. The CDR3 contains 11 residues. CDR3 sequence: CASSLGGGQFF. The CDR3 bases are TGTGCCAGCAGTTTAGGGGGAGGCCAGTTCTTC.

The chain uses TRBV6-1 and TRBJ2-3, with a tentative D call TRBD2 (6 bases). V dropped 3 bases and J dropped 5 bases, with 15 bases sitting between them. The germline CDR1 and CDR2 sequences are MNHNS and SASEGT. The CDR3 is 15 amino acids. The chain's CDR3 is CASSDGSPRVDTQYF. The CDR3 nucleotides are TGTGCCAGCAGTGACGGGAGTCCTAGGGTAGATACGCAGTATTTT.

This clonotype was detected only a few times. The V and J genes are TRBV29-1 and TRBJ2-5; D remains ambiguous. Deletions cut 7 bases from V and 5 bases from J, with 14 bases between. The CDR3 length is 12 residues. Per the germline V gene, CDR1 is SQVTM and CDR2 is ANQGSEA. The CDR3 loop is CSGQERWETQYF. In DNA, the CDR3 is TGCAGCGGACAAGAACGGTGGGAGACCCAGTACTTC.

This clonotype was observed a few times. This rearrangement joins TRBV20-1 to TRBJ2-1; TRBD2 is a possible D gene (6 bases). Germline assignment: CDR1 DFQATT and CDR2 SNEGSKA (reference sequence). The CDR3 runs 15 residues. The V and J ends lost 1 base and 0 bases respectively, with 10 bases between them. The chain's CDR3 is CSARVRGSSYNEQFF. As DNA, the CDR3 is TGCAGTGCTAGAGTTCGGGGGAGCTCCTACAATGAGCAGTTCTTC.

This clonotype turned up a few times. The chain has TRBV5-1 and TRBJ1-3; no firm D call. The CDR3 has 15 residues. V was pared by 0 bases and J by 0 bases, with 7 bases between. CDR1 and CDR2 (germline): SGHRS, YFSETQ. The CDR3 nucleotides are TGCGCCAGCAGCTTGGGACCGTCCTCTGGAAACACCATATATTTT. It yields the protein CASSLGPSSGNTIYF. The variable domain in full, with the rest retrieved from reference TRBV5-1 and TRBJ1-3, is KAGVTQTPRYLIKTRGQQVTLSCSPISGHRSVSWYQQTPGQGLQFLFEYFSETQRNKGNFPGRFSGRQFSNSRSEMNVSTLELGDSALYLCASSLGPSSGNTIYFGEGSWLTVV.

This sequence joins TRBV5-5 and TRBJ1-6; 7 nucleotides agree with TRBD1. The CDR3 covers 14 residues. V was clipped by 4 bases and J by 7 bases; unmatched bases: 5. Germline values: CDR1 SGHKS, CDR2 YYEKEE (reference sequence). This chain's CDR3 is CASSQGQPNSPLHF. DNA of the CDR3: TGTGCCAGCAGCCAGGGACAGCCAAATTCACCCCTCCACTTT.

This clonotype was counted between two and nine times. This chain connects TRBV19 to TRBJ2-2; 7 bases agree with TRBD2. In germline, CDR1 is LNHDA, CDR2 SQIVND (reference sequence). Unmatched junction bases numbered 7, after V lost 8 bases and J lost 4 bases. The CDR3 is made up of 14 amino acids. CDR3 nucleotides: TGTGCCAGTTCCCTGCGGGGGAGCACCGGGGAGCTGTTTTTT. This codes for CASSLRGSTGELFF. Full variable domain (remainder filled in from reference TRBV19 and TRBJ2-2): DGGITQSPKYLFRKEGQNVTLSCEQNLNHDAMYWYRQDPGQGLRLIYYSQIVNDFQKGDIAEGYSVSREKKESFPLTVTSAQKNPTAFYLCASSLRGSTGELFFGEGSRLTVL.

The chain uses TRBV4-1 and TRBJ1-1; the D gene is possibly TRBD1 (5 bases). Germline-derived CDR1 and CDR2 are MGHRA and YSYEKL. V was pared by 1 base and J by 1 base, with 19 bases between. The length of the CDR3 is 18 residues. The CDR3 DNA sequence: TGCGCCAGCAGCCAAGGTTTCACGGGGGGAGTCACGAACACTGAAGCTTTCTTT. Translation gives CASSQGFTGGVTNTEAFF.

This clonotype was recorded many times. The CDR3 bases are TGTGCCATCAAACAGGGGCAATTGGACTACGAGCAGTACTTC. Translation gives CAIKQGQLDYEQYF. V is TRBV10-3 and J is TRBJ2-7; the match to TRBD1 covers 7 bases. This CDR3 region has 14 residues. Germline V gene lookup returns CDR1 ENHRY and CDR2 SYGVKD. The V gene end was trimmed by 7 bases and the J gene end by 3 bases; junction bases not matched to a gene: 9.

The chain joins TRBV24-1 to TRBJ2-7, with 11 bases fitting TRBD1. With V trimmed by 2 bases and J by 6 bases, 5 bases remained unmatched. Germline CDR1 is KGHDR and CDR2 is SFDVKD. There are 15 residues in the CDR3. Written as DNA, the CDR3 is TGTGCCACCAGTGATTCCGGGACAGGGGGTTTCGAGCAGTACTTC. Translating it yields CATSDSGTGGFEQYF.

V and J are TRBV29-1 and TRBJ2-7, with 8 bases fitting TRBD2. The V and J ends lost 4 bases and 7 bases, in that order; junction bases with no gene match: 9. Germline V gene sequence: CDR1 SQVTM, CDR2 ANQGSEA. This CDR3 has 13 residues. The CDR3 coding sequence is TGCAGCGTTGTACCCGCGGGAGGCCGTGAGCAGTACTTC. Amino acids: CSVVPAGGREQYF.

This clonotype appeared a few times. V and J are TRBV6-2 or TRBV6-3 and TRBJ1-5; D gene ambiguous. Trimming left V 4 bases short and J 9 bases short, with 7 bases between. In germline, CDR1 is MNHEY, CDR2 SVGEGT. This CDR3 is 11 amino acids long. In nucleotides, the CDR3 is TGTGCCAGCAGTTCCCTAGGGCCCCAGCATTTT. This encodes CASSSLGPQHF.

CDR3 bases: TGTGCCAGCAGCTTAGGAACTGGACAGGGGTCCTCGAGTGGAAGCAATCAGCCCCAGCATTTT. Translating it yields CASSLGTGQGSSSGSNQPQHF. The chain carries TRBV11-1 and TRBJ1-5; 9 bases line up with TRBD1. Germline V gene data show CDR1 as SGHAT and CDR2 as FQDESV (reference sequence). The CDR3 sequence is 21 residues long. Germline trimming cut 1 base from V and 1 base from J; bases unmatched to any gene: 17.

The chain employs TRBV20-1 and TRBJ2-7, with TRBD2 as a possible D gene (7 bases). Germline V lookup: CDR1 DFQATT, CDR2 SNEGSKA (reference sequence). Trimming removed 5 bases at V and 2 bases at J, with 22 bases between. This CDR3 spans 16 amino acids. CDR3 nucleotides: TGCAGTGCTTACGACCACGGGGGGCCTACTCCCTACGAGCAGTACTTC. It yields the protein CSAYDHGGPTPYEQYF.

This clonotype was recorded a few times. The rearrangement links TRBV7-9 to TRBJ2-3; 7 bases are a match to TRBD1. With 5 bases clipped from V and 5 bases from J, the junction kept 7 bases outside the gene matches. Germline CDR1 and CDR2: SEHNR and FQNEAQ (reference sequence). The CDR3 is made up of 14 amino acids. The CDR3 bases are TGTGCCAGCAGCCTCCACAGGGGTCAAGATACGCAGTATTTT. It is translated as CASSLHRGQDTQYF.

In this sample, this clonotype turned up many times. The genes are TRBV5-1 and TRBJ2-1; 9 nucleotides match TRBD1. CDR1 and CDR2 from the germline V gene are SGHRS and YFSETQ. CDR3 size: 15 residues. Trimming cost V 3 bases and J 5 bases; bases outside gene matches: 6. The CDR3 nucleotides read TGCGCCAGCAGCTCTGGACAGGGGCTCCACAATGAGCAGTTCTTC. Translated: CASSSGQGLHNEQFF. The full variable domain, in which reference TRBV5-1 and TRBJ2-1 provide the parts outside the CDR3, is KAGVTQTPRYLIKTRGQQVTLSCSPISGHRSVSWYQQTPGQGLQFLFEYFSETQRNKGNFPGRFSGRQFSNSRSEMNVSTLELGDSALYLCASSSGQGLHNEQFFGPGTRLTVL.

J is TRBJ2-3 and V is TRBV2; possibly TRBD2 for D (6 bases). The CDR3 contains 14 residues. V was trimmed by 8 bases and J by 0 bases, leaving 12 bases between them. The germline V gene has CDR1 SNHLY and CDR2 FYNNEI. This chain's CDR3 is CASLGLISTDTQYF. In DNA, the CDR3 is TGTGCCAGCCTGGGACTGATTAGCACAGATACGCAGTATTTT.

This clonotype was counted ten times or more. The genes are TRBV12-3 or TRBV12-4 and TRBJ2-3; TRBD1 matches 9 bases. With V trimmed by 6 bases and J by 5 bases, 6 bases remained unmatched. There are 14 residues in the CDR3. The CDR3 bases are TGTGCCAGCAGCTTGACAGGGGGGAGAGATACGCAGTATTTT. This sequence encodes CASSLTGGRDTQYF.

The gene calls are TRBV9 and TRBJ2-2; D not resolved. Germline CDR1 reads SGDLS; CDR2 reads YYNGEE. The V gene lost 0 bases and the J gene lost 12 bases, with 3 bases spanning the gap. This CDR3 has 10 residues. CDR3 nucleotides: TGTGCCAGCAGCGTAGAAAAGCTGTTTTTT. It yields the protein CASSVEKLFF.

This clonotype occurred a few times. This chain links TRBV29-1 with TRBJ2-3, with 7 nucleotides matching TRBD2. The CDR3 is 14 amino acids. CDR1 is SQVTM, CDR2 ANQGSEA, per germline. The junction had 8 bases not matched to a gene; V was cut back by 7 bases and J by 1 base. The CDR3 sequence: CSGRLGGGTDTQYF. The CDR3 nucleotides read TGCAGCGGGAGACTGGGAGGGGGCACAGATACGCAGTATTTT.